The text below deals with one T cell receptor (beta chain). In the authors' workflow: Nucleated cell number was recorded as an estimate derived from reference gene primer amplification. The protocol was immunoSEQ multiplex PCR, while the TCRdb copy is restricted to in-frame clones and leaves out a portion. V, J and clone size are taken as reported in that table, and D and trimming were inferred from the DNA itself. The sample consists of around 140,000 clones, 86% of them appearing once. Self-reported history from a screening survey and questionnaire set each donor's cohort. This specimen comes from a study of blood T cell repertoires in COVID-19. Turning to the study itself: PBMCs, B-cell-depleted T cells, or T cells provided the cDNA or gDNA that made up the material.

Trimming removed 3 bases from V and 8 bases from J; junction bases left unmatched: 9. The CDR3 has 17 residues. Per germline, CDR1 SGHRS and CDR2 YFSETQ. This TCR derives from a man aged 50-60 years who had recovered from COVID-19. Sequences were obtained from PBMCs or T cells enriched from blood (not recorded which). J is TRBJ1-6 and V is TRBV5-1; 12 nucleotides match TRBD1. CDR3 coding DNA: TGCGCCAGCAGCTCGAACCGGGACAGGGGGCGAGATTCACCCCTCCACTTT. It translates to CASSSNRDRGRDSPLHF.